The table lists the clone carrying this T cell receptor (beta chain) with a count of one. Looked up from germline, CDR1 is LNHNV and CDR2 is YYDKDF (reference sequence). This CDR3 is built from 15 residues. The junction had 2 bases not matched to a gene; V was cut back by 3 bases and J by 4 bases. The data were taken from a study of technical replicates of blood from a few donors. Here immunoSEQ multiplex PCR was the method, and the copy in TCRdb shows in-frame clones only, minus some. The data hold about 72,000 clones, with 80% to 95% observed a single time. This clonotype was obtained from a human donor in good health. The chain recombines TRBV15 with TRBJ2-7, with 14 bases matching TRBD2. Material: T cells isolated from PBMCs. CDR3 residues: CATSRGLAGAYEQYF. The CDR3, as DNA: TGTGCCACCAGCAGGGGACTAGCGGGAGCTTACGAGCAGTACTTC. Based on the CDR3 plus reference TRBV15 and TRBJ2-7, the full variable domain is DAMVIQNPRYQVTQFGKPVTLSCSQTLNHNVMYWYQQKSSQAPKLLFHYYDKDFNNEADTPDNFQSRRPNTSFCFLDIRSPGLGDTAMYLCATSRGLAGAYEQYFGPGTRLTVT.